These 9 T cell receptor beta chains share one sample of origin, sequenced in a study of technical replicates of blood from a few donors (dated by TCRdb to 2016 to 2017). Library preparation used the immunoSEQ multiplex PCR assay. In its TCRdb copy, this immuneACCESS table keeps in-frame sequences only and misses some clones. Where compared with another copy, unresolved V genes explain less than half of these, and the others have no known cause. The sample data list approximately 81,000 clones, and approximately 96% of these were observed just once. The ten largest clones capture about 0.37% of the sample. The sample taken for sequencing was T cells isolated from PBMCs. The receptors stem from a human donor in good health.

The J gene is TRBJ2-1, the V gene TRBV5-4; D gene uncertain. Germline V CDR1 and CDR2: SGHNT, YYREEE (reference sequence). The CDR3 consists of 13 residues. The germline V and J ends were trimmed by 2 bases and 5 bases, with 8 bases remaining between them. CDR3 bases: TGTGCCAGCAGCTTTCCAGACAACAATGAGCAGTTCTTC. Amino acid sequence: CASSFPDNNEQFF.

V gene TRBV2 combines with J gene TRBJ2-7, with TRBD1 matching over 10 bases. The length of the CDR3 is 16 residues. V was clipped by 3 bases and J by 2 bases; unmatched bases: 7. Germline values: CDR1 SNHLY, CDR2 FYNNEI. The CDR3: CASSDPRQGAAYEQYF. The CDR3 bases are TGTGCCAGCAGTGACCCCCGACAGGGGGCCGCCTACGAGCAGTACTTC.

V gene TRBV27 combines with J gene TRBJ2-1; weak D call: TRBD1 (5 bases). Germline-derived CDR1 and CDR2 are MNHEY and SMNVEV (reference sequence). V shed 3 bases and J shed 7 bases, with 7 bases lying between them. The CDR3 covers 12 residues. The chain's CDR3 is CASSFQGNEQFF. The DNA of the CDR3 is TGTGCCAGCAGTTTTCAGGGTAATGAGCAGTTCTTC.

The CDR3 DNA reads TGCGCCAGCAGAGTATGGGAGGGTGATCAGCCCCAGCATTTT. This sequence encodes CASRVWEGDQPQHF. The J gene is TRBJ1-5, the V gene TRBV10-2; no clear D. This CDR3 spans 14 amino acids. V shed 6 bases and J shed 5 bases, with 14 bases lying between them. CDR1 and CDR2 from the germline V gene are WSHSY and SAAADI.

The rearrangement joins TRBV9 to TRBJ1-2; 10 bases line up with TRBD1. With V trimmed by 4 bases and J by 3 bases, 9 bases remained unmatched. The CDR3 is 16 residues long. From germline, CDR1 is SGDLS and CDR2 YYNGEE. CDR3 amino acids: CASSPRQGASYYGYTF. The CDR3 bases are TGTGCCAGCAGCCCCCGACAGGGGGCGAGTTACTATGGCTACACCTTC.

V is TRBV30 and J is TRBJ2-7; 16 bases align to TRBD2. Unmatched junction bases numbered 10, after V lost 8 bases and J lost 9 bases. The CDR3 totals 14 residues. Looked up from germline, CDR1 is GTSNPN and CDR2 is SVGIG (reference sequence). In DNA form, the CDR3 reads TGTGCCATGGGACTAGCGGGAGGGGTTGTCGTGCAGTACTTC. Translation: CAMGLAGGVVVQYF.

The V and J genes are TRBV5-6 and TRBJ2-1; TRBD2 agrees at 9 bases. Germline CDR1 and CDR2: SGHDT and YYEEEE. The CDR3 runs to 15 residues. V shed 1 base, J shed 8 bases, and the junction held 7 bases outside the gene matches. CDR3 loop: CASSLSGLALHEQFF. CDR3 coding DNA: TGTGCCAGCAGCTTGTCCGGACTAGCGCTCCATGAGCAGTTCTTC.

The V call is TRBV19, the J call TRBJ2-7, with D perhaps TRBD2 (6 bases). The germline V gene encodes CDR1 LNHDA and CDR2 SQIVND (reference sequence). Trimming shortened V by 7 bases and J by 0 bases, and 16 bases separated the two germline ends. This CDR3 region has 15 residues. In DNA, the CDR3 is TGTGCCAGTACCCGCGGGGCGGCGGGCTCCTACGAGCAGTACTTC. As protein: CASTRGAAGSYEQYF.

J is TRBJ1-5 and V is TRBV7-9, with TRBD1 as a possible D gene (6 bases). In germline, CDR1 is SEHNR, CDR2 FQNEAQ (reference sequence). CDR3 length: 13 amino acids. The ends were cut back, 6 bases at V and 3 bases at J, with 9 bases in the middle. This CDR3 is CASSRQVNQPQHF. In DNA, the CDR3 is TGTGCCAGCAGTCGACAGGTCAATCAGCCCCAGCATTTT.